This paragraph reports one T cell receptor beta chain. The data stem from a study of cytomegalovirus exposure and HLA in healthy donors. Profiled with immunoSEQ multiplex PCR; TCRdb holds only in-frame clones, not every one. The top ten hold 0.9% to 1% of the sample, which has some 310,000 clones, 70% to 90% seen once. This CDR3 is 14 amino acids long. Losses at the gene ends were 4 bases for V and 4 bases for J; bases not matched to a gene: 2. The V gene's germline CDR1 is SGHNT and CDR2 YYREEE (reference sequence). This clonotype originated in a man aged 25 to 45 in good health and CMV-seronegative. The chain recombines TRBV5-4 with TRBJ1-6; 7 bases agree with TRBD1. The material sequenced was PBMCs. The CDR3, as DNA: TGTGCCAGCAGCCGGGGACAGTATAATTCACCCCTCCACTTT. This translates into CASSRGQYNSPLHF.